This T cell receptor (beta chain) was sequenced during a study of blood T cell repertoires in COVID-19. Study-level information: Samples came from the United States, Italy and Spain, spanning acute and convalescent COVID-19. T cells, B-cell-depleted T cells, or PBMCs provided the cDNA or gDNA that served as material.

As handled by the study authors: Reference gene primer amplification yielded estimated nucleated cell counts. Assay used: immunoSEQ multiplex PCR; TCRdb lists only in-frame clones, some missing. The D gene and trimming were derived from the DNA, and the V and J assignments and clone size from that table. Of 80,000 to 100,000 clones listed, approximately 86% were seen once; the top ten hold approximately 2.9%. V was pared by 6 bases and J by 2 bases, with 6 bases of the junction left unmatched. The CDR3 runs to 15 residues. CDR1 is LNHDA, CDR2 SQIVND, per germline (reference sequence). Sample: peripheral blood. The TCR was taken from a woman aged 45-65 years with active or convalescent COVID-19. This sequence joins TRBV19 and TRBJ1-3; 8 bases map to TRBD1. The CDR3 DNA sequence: TGTGCCAGTAGCACCGGGACAGGACCTGGAAACACCATATATTTT. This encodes CASSTGTGPGNTIYF.